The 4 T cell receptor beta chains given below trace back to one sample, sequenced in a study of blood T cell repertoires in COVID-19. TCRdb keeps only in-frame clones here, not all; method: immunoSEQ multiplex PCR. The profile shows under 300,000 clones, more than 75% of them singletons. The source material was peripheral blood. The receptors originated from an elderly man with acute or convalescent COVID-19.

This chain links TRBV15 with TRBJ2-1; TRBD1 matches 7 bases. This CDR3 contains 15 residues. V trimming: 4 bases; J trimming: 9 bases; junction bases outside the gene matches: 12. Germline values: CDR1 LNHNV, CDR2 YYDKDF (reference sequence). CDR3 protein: CATSTRTGGRSEQFF. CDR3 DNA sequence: TGTGCCACCAGCACCCGGACAGGTGGAAGGAGTGAGCAGTTCTTC.

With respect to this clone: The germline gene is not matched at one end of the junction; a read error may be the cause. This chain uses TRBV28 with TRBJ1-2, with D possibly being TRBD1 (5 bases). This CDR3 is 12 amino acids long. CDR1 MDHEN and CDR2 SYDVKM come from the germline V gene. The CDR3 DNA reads TGTGCCAGCAGCACCCCGACAGTCGCCAACCTCTTC. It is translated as CASSTPTVANLF.

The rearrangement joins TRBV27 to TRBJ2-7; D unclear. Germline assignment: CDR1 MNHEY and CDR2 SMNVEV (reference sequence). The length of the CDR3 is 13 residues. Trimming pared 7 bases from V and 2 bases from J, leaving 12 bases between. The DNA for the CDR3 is TGTGCCAGCATACGTCAGGTGACCTACGAGCAGTACTTC. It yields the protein CASIRQVTYEQYF.

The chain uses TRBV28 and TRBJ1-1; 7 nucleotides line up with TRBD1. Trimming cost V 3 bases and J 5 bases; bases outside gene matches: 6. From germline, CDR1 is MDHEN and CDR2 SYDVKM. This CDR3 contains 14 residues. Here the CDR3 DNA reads TGTGCCAGCAGTTTCCCGGGACAGAAAACTGAAGCTTTCTTT. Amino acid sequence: CASSFPGQKTEAFF.